Each of the 29 T cell receptor beta chains below was sequenced from the same sample in a study of a mutant IDH1 vaccine in newly diagnosed glioma. This sample's time point: week 35, safety follow-up. Every vaccine dose comprised 300 ug of mutant IDH1 20-mer peptide plus topical imiquimod. TCRdb keeps only in-frame clones here, not all; method: immunoSEQ multiplex PCR. The table has about 58,000 clones, more than 80% seen once. Their antigens remain unidentified. The sample in question was PBMCs, obtained from a glioma patient whose treatment included an IDH1 peptide vaccine. The receptor set was obtained from a man in his forties or fifties with glioma.

CDR3 region: CASTNGLLRGYTF. The CDR3 bases are TGTGCCAGTACAAATGGGTTGCTGAGAGGCTACACCTTC. The rearrangement links TRBV6-1 to TRBJ1-2, with D unresolved. The CDR3 sequence is 13 residues long. Trimming shortened V by 9 bases and J by 8 bases, and 19 bases separated the two germline ends. Germline lookup yields CDR1 MNHNS and CDR2 SASEGT.

This clone has a handful of counts. J is TRBJ1-1 and V is TRBV29-1; D is ambiguous. CDR1 SQVTM and CDR2 ANQGSEA come from the germline V gene. V dropped 1 base and J dropped 7 bases, with 13 bases sitting between them. The CDR3 is 13 amino acids. CDR3 protein: CSVEVNSGSEAFF. As DNA, the CDR3 is TGCAGCGTTGAAGTAAATTCGGGCAGTGAAGCTTTCTTT.

The chain is built from TRBV9 and TRBJ2-7; D call uncertain. Deletions cut 0 bases from V and 0 bases from J, with 10 bases between. The germline CDR1 and CDR2 sequences are SGDLS and YYNGEE. The CDR3 extends over 15 amino acids. The CDR3 sequence: CASSVDAQSSYEQYF. CDR3 DNA sequence: TGTGCCAGCAGCGTAGACGCTCAGAGCTCCTACGAGCAGTACTTC.

A single count supports this clone. The V gene is TRBV7-2, the J gene TRBJ2-1; D is possibly TRBD2 (7 bases). CDR3 length equals 14 residues. The germline CDR1 and CDR2 sequences are SGHTA and FQGNSA. Trimming took off 5 bases at V and 7 bases at J, with 15 bases between the two ends. Here the CDR3 DNA reads TGTGCCAGCAGCGCCCTAAGGGGGGGGAATGAGCAGTTCTTC. Translated: CASSALRGGNEQFF.

J is TRBJ2-3 and V is TRBV7-2; D is unresolved. Deletions cut 1 base from V and 2 bases from J, with 13 bases between. This CDR3 has 16 amino acids. Per germline, CDR1 SGHTA and CDR2 FQGNSA. The chain's CDR3 is CASSLEGSQFTDTQYF. The DNA of the CDR3 is TGTGCCAGCAGCTTAGAGGGTAGTCAGTTCACAGATACGCAGTATTTT.

The V gene is TRBV11-2, the J gene TRBJ2-3; D is possibly TRBD1 (5 bases). The V and J ends lost 1 base and 0 bases respectively, with 8 bases between them. Germline V gives CDR1 SGHAT, CDR2 FQNNGV. The CDR3 length is 15 residues. The CDR3 spells CASSLAGKSTDTQYF. For the CDR3, the DNA is TGTGCCAGCAGCTTAGCAGGGAAAAGCACAGATACGCAGTATTTT.

V is TRBV7-2 and J is TRBJ2-1; 9 bases match TRBD2. Trimming at V came to 5 bases and at J to 5 bases, leaving 4 bases not matched to a gene. Per germline, CDR1 SGHTA and CDR2 FQGNSA. This CDR3 is 14 amino acids long. The CDR3 loop is CASSLSGGNNEQFF. For the CDR3, the DNA is TGTGCCAGCAGCCTTAGCGGGGGAAACAATGAGCAGTTCTTC.

In this sample, this clone turned up once. The V and J genes are TRBV11-2 and TRBJ2-7; 9 positions agree with TRBD1. The CDR3 covers 15 residues. Germline V gene sequence: CDR1 SGHAT, CDR2 FQNNGV. V lost 1 base and J lost 1; bases outside the gene matches: 2. Here the CDR3 reads CASSLGGQGSYEQYF. CDR3 in DNA: TGTGCCAGCAGCTTAGGGGGACAGGGTTCCTACGAGCAGTACTTC.

This clone was observed a single time. The rearrangement joins TRBV5-1 to TRBJ2-5, with D perhaps TRBD2 (6 bases). The CDR3 totals 16 residues. Between the trimmed V and J ends, which lost 2 bases and 3 bases, there was a span of 17 bases. Germline V gene data show CDR1 as SGHRS and CDR2 as YFSETQ. The CDR3 nucleotides are TGCGCCAGCAGCTTAAGCCTAGCGCGCGACAAAGAGACCCAGTACTTC. Translated, it gives CASSLSLARDKETQYF. The full variable domain, in which reference TRBV5-1 and TRBJ2-5 provide the parts outside the CDR3, is KAGVTQTPRYLIKTRGQQVTLSCSPISGHRSVSWYQQTPGQGLQFLFEYFSETQRNKGNFPGRFSGRQFSNSRSEMNVSTLELGDSALYLCASSLSLARDKETQYFGPGTRLLVL.

A single count supports this clone. The chain uses TRBV7-3 and TRBJ2-6; 8 bases line up with TRBD2. J lost 2 bases, V lost 4 bases, and 19 bases had no gene match. Germline V lookup: CDR1 SGHTA, CDR2 FQGTGA. The CDR3 spans 21 residues. CDR3 in amino acids: CASSSRGRSGSERTGANVLTF. The CDR3 nucleotides are TGTGCCAGCAGCTCTAGGGGACGAAGCGGGAGTGAAAGGACTGGGGCCAACGTCCTGACTTTC.

The chain is built from TRBV6-5 and TRBJ2-7, with TRBD2 as a possible D gene (5 bases). CDR1 and CDR2 (germline): MNHEY, SVGAGI. V lost 7 bases and J 3 bases, leaving 13 bases between the germline ends. The CDR3 runs to 13 residues. The CDR3 reads CASTPRGVYEQYF. The CDR3 nucleotides are TGTGCCAGCACCCCTCGGGGAGTCTACGAGCAGTACTTC.

This clone was seen only a few times. The chain employs TRBV7-2 and TRBJ1-2; D is perhaps TRBD1 (5 bases). This CDR3 region has 15 residues. Deletions cut 0 bases from V and 4 bases from J, with 12 bases between. CDR1 and CDR2 from the germline V gene are SGHTA and FQGNSA. CDR3 coding DNA: TGTGCCAGCAGCTTAGCAGGGGCTGAGGGCTATGGCTACACCTTC. Translated, it gives CASSLAGAEGYGYTF.

CDR3 residues: CASSLGGLSDGNTIYF. In nucleotides, the CDR3 is TGTGCCAGCAGCCTAGGGGGACTAAGCGATGGAAACACCATATATTTT. The rearrangement joins TRBV5-4 to TRBJ1-3; tentatively, D is TRBD1 (6 bases). With 4 bases removed from V and 3 bases from J, the gap between germline ends came to 17 bases. The V gene's germline CDR1 is SGHNT and CDR2 YYREEE (reference sequence). The CDR3 spans 16 residues.

The rearrangement joins TRBV4-1 to TRBJ1-3; D is perhaps TRBD1 (5 bases). The CDR3 loop spans 15 amino acids. V dropped 5 bases and J dropped 0 bases, with 11 bases sitting between them. Germline CDR1 and CDR2: MGHRA and YSYEKL. CDR3 sequence reads: CASSEQVVSGNTIYF. DNA of the CDR3: TGCGCCAGCAGCGAACAGGTAGTCTCTGGAAACACCATATATTTT.

This clone was detected only once. This chain uses TRBV7-6 with TRBJ1-5; 7 bases are shared with TRBD1. V lost 5 bases and J lost 2; bases outside the gene matches: 6. Germline values: CDR1 SGHVS, CDR2 FNYEAQ. The CDR3 has 15 amino acids. The CDR3 bases are TGTGCCAGCAGCCTCGGAACAGGGGGCAATCAGCCCCAGCATTTT. This gives the protein CASSLGTGGNQPQHF.

This CDR3 is CASSSMRGERSEKLFF. The CDR3 nucleotides read TGTGCCAGCAGTTCCATGCGGGGGGAACGGAGTGAAAAACTGTTTTTT. This chain uses TRBV6-5 with TRBJ1-4, with a possible D match to TRBD1 (5 bases). V shed 4 bases and J shed 7 bases, with 19 bases lying between them. The CDR3 contains 16 residues. The V gene's germline CDR1 is MNHEY and CDR2 SVGAGI.

The chain joins TRBV5-1 to TRBJ2-1; weak D call: TRBD2 (6 bases). Looked up from germline, CDR1 is SGHRS and CDR2 is YFSETQ. The CDR3 runs 16 residues. The V end lost 0 bases, the J end lost 4 bases, and 14 bases lay between the germline ends. CDR3 bases: TGCGCCAGCAGCTTGGGAGGAGCGGGCCTATACAATGAGCAGTTCTTC. Translating it yields CASSLGGAGLYNEQFF.

This chain links TRBV7-2 with TRBJ2-7; the match to TRBD2 covers 9 bases. The CDR3 covers 15 residues. V lost 6 bases and J lost 6; bases outside the gene matches: 12. Per germline, CDR1 SGHTA and CDR2 FQGNSA. In DNA form, the CDR3 reads TGTGCCAGCAGTACCAAATCGGGACTAGCCCGCGAGCAGTACTTC. This gives the protein CASSTKSGLAREQYF.

The chain joins TRBV7-9 to TRBJ2-1, with TRBD2 identical over 7 bases. The CDR3 sequence is 13 residues long. Trimming at V came to 2 bases and at J to 10 bases, leaving 5 bases not matched to a gene. CDR1 is SEHNR and CDR2 is FQNEAQ in the germline V gene (reference sequence). CDR3 region: CASSLLAGGEQFF. CDR3 sequence (DNA): TGTGCCAGCAGCTTATTAGCGGGCGGGGAGCAGTTCTTC.

This clone was counted only a few times. This sequence joins TRBV5-6 and TRBJ2-7; 9 nucleotides line up with TRBD1. Germline lookup yields CDR1 SGHDT and CDR2 YYEEEE. The V gene end was trimmed by 4 bases and the J gene end by 9 bases; junction bases not matched to a gene: 5. The CDR3 totals 12 residues. The CDR3 sequence is CASSAGQGGQYF. CDR3 in DNA: TGTGCCAGCAGCGCGGGACAGGGAGGGCAGTACTTC.

This chain uses TRBV4-1 with TRBJ2-1; 12 bases align to TRBD1. The CDR3 runs 16 residues. The germline V gene has CDR1 MGHRA and CDR2 YSYEKL. V dropped 2 bases and J dropped 10; count of bases not matched to a gene: 9. CDR3 region: CASSQTIGTGGGEQFF. Written as DNA, the CDR3 is TGCGCCAGCAGCCAAACGATCGGGACAGGGGGCGGAGAGCAGTTCTTC.

The genes are TRBV28 and TRBJ1-1, with a possible D match to TRBD1 (5 bases). CDR1 and CDR2 (germline): MDHEN, SYDVKM. The CDR3 has 14 amino acids. V gave up 7 bases and J gave up 5 bases, with 17 bases separating them. The CDR3 DNA is TGTGCCAGCAACCTCGTATCGGGGGAAACTGAAGCTTTCTTT. This codes for CASNLVSGETEAFF.

The genes are TRBV5-1 and TRBJ2-5, with D tentatively TRBD2 (6 bases). Germline CDR1 SGHRS, CDR2 YFSETQ. This CDR3 comprises 17 residues. V dropped 0 bases and J dropped 1 base, with 16 bases sitting between them. The CDR3 region has the DNA TGCGCCAGCAGCTTGGAACCTTCTGGACTACGCCAAGAGACCCAGTACTTC. It is translated as CASSLEPSGLRQETQYF.

The V call is TRBV9, the J call TRBJ2-5; 7 bases map to TRBD1. CDR3 length equals 14 residues. V shed 4 bases, J shed 4 bases, and the junction held 7 bases outside the gene matches. Germline V gene data show CDR1 as SGDLS and CDR2 as YYNGEE. The CDR3 DNA sequence: TGTGCCAGCAGCATACAGGGGAGTTTAGAGACCCAGTACTTC. Translation gives CASSIQGSLETQYF.

V gene TRBV30 combines with J gene TRBJ1-2; 7 bases line up with TRBD1. CDR1 GTSNPN and CDR2 SVGIG come from the germline V gene (reference sequence). CDR3 length: 13 amino acids. Trimming took 7 bases from V and 6 from J; bases not matched to a gene: 11. The CDR3 DNA sequence: TGTGCCTCACAGGGGCGACAACCGGATGGCTACACCTTC. The encoded protein is CASQGRQPDGYTF.

This chain links TRBV25-1 with TRBJ2-7; D ambiguous. The germline V gene encodes CDR1 MGHDK and CDR2 SYGVNS. CDR3 length: 12 amino acids. V shed 6 bases and J shed 3 bases, with 9 bases lying between them. The CDR3: CASRPEFYEQYF. CDR3 nucleotide sequence: TGTGCCAGCAGGCCGGAGTTCTACGAGCAGTACTTC.

The chain links TRBV28 to TRBJ2-5; 16 bases line up with TRBD2. V trimming: 7 bases; J trimming: 3 bases; junction bases outside the gene matches: 11. Germline-derived CDR1 and CDR2 are MDHEN and SYDVKM. This CDR3 region has 18 residues. CDR3 sequence (DNA): TGTGCCAGCACCTCAGGACAGGGACTAGCGGGAGGGAAAGAGACCCAGTACTTC. Its protein is CASTSGQGLAGGKETQYF.

This sequence joins TRBV18 and TRBJ1-1; D ambiguous. CDR1 is KGHSH, CDR2 LQKENI, per germline. The CDR3 totals 15 residues. V was clipped by 3 bases and J by 0 bases, with 11 bases between them. The CDR3 loop reads CASSPVLAMNTEAFF. The CDR3 region has the DNA TGTGCCAGCTCACCTGTCCTGGCAATGAACACTGAAGCTTTCTTT.

This sequence joins TRBV19 and TRBJ1-1; TRBD1 might be the D (5 bases). Germline CDR1 and CDR2: LNHDA and SQIVND (reference sequence). The ends were cut back, 6 bases at V and 4 bases at J, with 15 bases in the middle. This CDR3 contains 14 residues. In DNA form, the CDR3 reads TGTGCCAGTAGAAATCCCCAGGGTGGCACTGAAGCTTTCTTT. It translates to CASRNPQGGTEAFF.